The present T cell receptor beta chain was sequenced within a study of Graves' ophthalmopathy and Graves' hyperthyroidism listed by TCRdb under 2018. Study-wide context: A patient counted as having stable hyperthyroidism if there was no progression to ophthalmopathy within 18 months of follow-up. The study used TCR beta repertoire signatures to distinguish Graves' ophthalmopathy from Graves' hyperthyroidism and to predict progression to ophthalmopathy. In total, over 130 blood samples were TCR-sequenced: approximately 42 ophthalmopathy, some 80 hyperthyroidism and some 17 hyperthyroidism-to-ophthalmopathy patients. To explore V-J signatures distinguishing ophthalmopathy from hyperthyroidism, a discovery set of under 110 patients (about 41 ophthalmopathy, 55 to 60 stable hyperthyroidism) was enrolled. The independent validation cohort included about 19 hyperthyroidism patients plus 17 patients who later progressed from hyperthyroidism to ophthalmopathy. In five or six hyperthyroidism patients, the T-cell repertoires found in thyroid tissue were compared with those found in blood. Following sample collection, hyperthyroidism patients were given methimazole at a starting dose of 30 mg daily, and ophthalmopathy patients were given high-dose intravenous methylprednisolone. Overall results and qualifications from the work: In validation, the model predicted ophthalmopathy progression with more than 55% sensitivity and about 77% specificity; some 13 predicted patients were CT-confirmed with GO in a median of around 6 months. In cross-validation, the 13-signature model distinguished ophthalmopathy from stable hyperthyroidism with approximately 88% sensitivity and about 84% specificity, and in the test set the corresponding values were approximately 79% and 70%. No statistical method was used to set the sample size in advance, and the investigators knew which group each participant was assigned to. Most expanded thyroid clonotypes with a frequency above 0.001 also appeared in blood, which suggests that blood repertoires may reflect the immune response in the thyroid.

Patients with hyperthyroidism were aged 18 to 65 years, had been newly diagnosed, and had a disease duration of less than 2 months. Patients with other autoimmune diseases, uncontrolled infections, pregnancy or lactation were excluded. Diagnosis relied on clinical symptoms, serum thyroxine, TRAb, thyroid ultrasound and orbital computed tomography. Total RNA was extracted with Trizol reagent and quality-checked on an Agilent 2100 Bioanalyzer. This clonotype has at least ten counts. What this receptor recognizes is not known. No qualities accompany the bases; no much larger clone lies one base away. The CDR3 covers 14 residues, taking in both the cysteine and the phenylalanine. The CDR3 DNA has 42 bases and is translated from base 1. From V the trimming removes 3 bases and from J it removes 4 bases, while the gene matches leave 6 bases of the junction unaccounted for. In the germline V gene (reference sequence), CDR1 corresponds to DFQATT and CDR2 to SNEGSKA.

For repertoire sequencing, the TCR beta CDR3 regions were amplified from RNA transcripts. A first-round RT-PCR used HTBI primers with the Qiagen OneStep RT-PCR kit, followed by a second-round multiplex PCR, size selection and purification. Sequencing of the libraries was carried out on an Illumina HiSeq2000 in paired-end mode with 100 bp reads. The study's own analysis went as follows. SOAPnuke was used to process the reads, removing any read that contained adapters or uncalled bases, had a mean Phred below 15, or lacked an exact match to the constant primer or identifier. COPE v1.2.5 was used to merge the high-quality paired reads. Each unique nucleotide sequence was treated as a clonotype, and MiTCR v1.1 was used to align the clonotypes to the IMGT TRB V, D and J references. The analysis was limited to V-J combinations with a frequency above 0.0001, which together covered roughly 99% of the repertoires. A TCR clonal expansion and chaos score per V-J combination was defined as the ratio of F50 clonal expansion to chaos observed in the TCRdist matrix. Features were reduced by Welch's t-statistics and random forest to around 14 V-J combinations, which fed a naive Bayes classifier. Thyroid-blood repertoire similarity was quantified with the Morisita-Horn index. TCRdb applied fastp at Q25 and MiXCR to the public reads, then kept only in-frame beta chains. Each CDR3 protein gets just one entry, which takes the most common genes and DNA from the rows behind it. None of the V and J calls come from the authors' own analysis; TCRdb made them. The table for this sample lists about 500,000 distinct CDR3 sequences; 35% to 40% of them were counted only once. The ten top clones hold less than 4.5% of the sample.

The clonotype comes from an adult man with Graves' hyperthyroidism. Sequencing input: peripheral blood or thyroid tissue (not recorded which). Recombination joined TRBV20-1 with TRBJ2-7; 10 central nucleotides agree with TRBD2. The CDR3 reads as follows: CSASFTSGTYEQYF. Read as DNA, the sequence is TGCAGTGCTAGCTTTACTAGCGGGACGTACGAGCAGTACTTC.